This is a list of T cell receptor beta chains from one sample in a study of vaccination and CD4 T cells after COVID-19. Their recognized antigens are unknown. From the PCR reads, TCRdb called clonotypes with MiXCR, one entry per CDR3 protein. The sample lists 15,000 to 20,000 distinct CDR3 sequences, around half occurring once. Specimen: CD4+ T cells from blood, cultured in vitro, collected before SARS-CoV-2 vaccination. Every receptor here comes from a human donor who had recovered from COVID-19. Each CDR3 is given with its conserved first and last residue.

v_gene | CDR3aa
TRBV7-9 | CASSLVGTGSTDTQYF
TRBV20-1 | CSGQENTEAFF
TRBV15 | CATSRAVEGAGVLETQYF
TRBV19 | CASSPGAMRAFF
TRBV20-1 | CSARVSGAGTDTQYF
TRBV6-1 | CASGAANTGELFF
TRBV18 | CASSFTGGSNEQYF
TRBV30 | CAWSMNYGYTF
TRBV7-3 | CASSLGGGAGTEAFF
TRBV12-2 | CASRPTREGPYNEQFF
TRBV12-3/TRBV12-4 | CASSSTSGATDTQYF
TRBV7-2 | CASTRGLYDGQPQHF
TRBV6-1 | CASIGNTGLDTQYF
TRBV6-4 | CASSDNSYGYTF
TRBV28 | CASRSRTGFEKLFF
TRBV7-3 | CASSQRGPYGELFF
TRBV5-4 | CASSLGVQPGLDTQYF
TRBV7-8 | CASRSPGQNTEAFF
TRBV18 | CASSSAGTGDQPQHF
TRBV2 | CASMGGSQETQYF
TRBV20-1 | CSATARGLMNTGELFF
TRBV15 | CATSRDYRAYGYTF
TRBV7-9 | CASQTVGYEQYF
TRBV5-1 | CASSLYKGAMTYGYTF
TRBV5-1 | CASSLDSGTYNEQFF
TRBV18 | CASSPNQGSETQYF
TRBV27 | CASSLLGVPSGRARGYEQYF
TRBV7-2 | CASSLVRGEYEQYF
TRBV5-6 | CASSPRQVSYEQYF
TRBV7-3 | CASSLHQGNTEAFF
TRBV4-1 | CASSQDNTGETQYF
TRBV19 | CASNPGTSSTDTQYF
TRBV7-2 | CASSLGQGADIQYF
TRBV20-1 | CSAQTSGKNSYNEQFF
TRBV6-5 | CASSSQDRGRGEAFF
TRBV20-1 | CSVLGEIDTGELFF
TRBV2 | CASSLLPSESTDTQYF
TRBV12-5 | CASGRSGTYVQFF
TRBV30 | CAWTTGSGTGELFF
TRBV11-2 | CASSQPGSPAGYEQYF
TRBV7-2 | CASSLGTGHTDTQYF
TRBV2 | CASSGLAGVIDTQYF
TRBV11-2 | CASSPSGWPEETQYF
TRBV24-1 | CATSDSTGHIPETQYF